A single sample is the source of the 27 T cell receptor beta chains below, sequenced in a study of glioma-infiltrating T cells. The iRepertoire nested amplicon-rescue multiplex PCR amplified TCR alpha and beta CDR3s from RNA. MiXCR was run by TCRdb on the multiplex PCR reads, yielding one entry per CDR3 protein. Of approximately 100,000 distinct CDR3 sequences listed, about 30% are singletons. Sample: glioma tissue, nonneoplastic brain tissue, or PBMCs (not recorded which). The receptors stem from a human donor with low-grade glioma or glioblastoma, undergoing nonglioma brain surgery, or in good health (not recorded which).

The rearrangement uses TRBV30 and TRBJ2-7; 9 bases are shared with TRBD2. The CDR3 runs 14 residues. Per germline, CDR1 GTSNPN and CDR2 SVGIG (reference sequence). V lost 0 bases to trimming and J lost 3 bases; unmatched junction nucleotides: 3. CDR3 residues: CAWSVASGDYEQYF. CDR3 DNA sequence: TGTGCCTGGAGTGTGGCTAGCGGGGACTACGAGCAGTACTTC.

This clonotype was observed a few times. V gene TRBV12-3 or TRBV12-4 combines with J gene TRBJ2-5; D call uncertain. Trimming removed 1 base at V and 1 base at J, with 7 bases between. The CDR3 loop spans 14 amino acids. The CDR3 DNA reads as TGTGCCAGCAGTTTAGGGGTAGGCCAAGAGACCCAGTACTTC. Translation gives CASSLGVGQETQYF.

This clonotype was seen many times. This sequence joins TRBV27 and TRBJ2-1, with D tentatively TRBD1 (6 bases). V lost 3 bases and J lost 5, with 17 bases in between. Germline V gene sequence: CDR1 MNHEY, CDR2 SMNVEV (reference sequence). There are 16 residues in the CDR3. CDR3 amino acids: CASSFPTGQPNNEQFF. The CDR3 bases are TGTGCCAGCAGTTTCCCTACAGGACAGCCGAACAATGAGCAGTTCTTC.

This clonotype was picked up many times. The rearrangement uses TRBV5-4 and TRBJ1-2; no clear D gene. This CDR3 comprises 13 residues. V was cut by 4 bases and J by 8 bases, with 15 bases left in between. Per germline, CDR1 SGHNT and CDR2 YYREEE (reference sequence). The CDR3 bases are TGTGCCAGCAGCCCTGAGAAGGCGGGAGGCTACACCTTC. Translation gives CASSPEKAGGYTF.

This clonotype was recorded a few times. V usage is TRBV7-2 and J usage is TRBJ2-5; TRBD2 matches 16 bases. Germline CDR1 SGHTA, CDR2 FQGNSA. There are 17 residues in the CDR3. The trim removed 5 bases at V and 4 bases at J, leaving 7 bases unmatched. The CDR3 region is CASSRGLAGGLGETQYF. CDR3 sequence (DNA): TGTGCCAGCAGCCGGGGACTAGCGGGGGGGCTGGGAGAGACCCAGTACTTC. Using reference TRBV7-2 and TRBJ2-5 for the parts outside the CDR3, the full variable domain is GAGVSQSPSNKVTEKGKDVELRCDPISGHTALYWYRQSLGQGLEFLIYFQGNSAPDKSGLPSDRFSAERTGGSVSTLTIQRTQQEDSAVYLCASSRGLAGGLGETQYFGPGTRLLVL.

This clonotype has at least ten counts. This chain links TRBV20-1 with TRBJ1-6, with 7 bases identical to TRBD1. Germline trimming cut 5 bases from V and 7 bases from J; bases unmatched to any gene: 11. Germline assignment: CDR1 DFQATT and CDR2 SNEGSKA (reference sequence). CDR3 size: 15 residues. The CDR3, as DNA: TGCAGTGCTCCGGGACAGCAAAACACCAATTCACCCCTCCACTTT. It is translated as CSAPGQQNTNSPLHF.

This clonotype has a count of ten or more. The rearrangement joins TRBV27 to TRBJ1-2; TRBD1 matches at 9 bases. CDR3 length: 15 residues. Looked up from germline, CDR1 is MNHEY and CDR2 is SMNVEV (reference sequence). The trim removed 2 bases at V and 7 bases at J, leaving 8 bases unmatched. The CDR3 sequence: CASSLTPTGGGGYTF. The CDR3 coding sequence is TGTGCCAGCAGTTTAACGCCTACAGGGGGCGGTGGCTACACCTTC.

Of note for this clonotype: Being one base from a much bigger clone, this may be a read error. DNA for the CDR3: TGTGCCAGCAGGAACTGGGGGGGCGGGCCCCAGCATTTT. This sequence encodes CASRNWGGGPQHF. The chain employs TRBV6-1 and TRBJ1-5; weak D call: TRBD1 (6 bases). With 6 bases removed from V and 9 bases from J, the gap between germline ends came to 15 bases. Germline V gene sequence: CDR1 MNHNS, CDR2 SASEGT. The CDR3 spans 13 residues.

Comments on this clonotype: A much larger clone lies a single base off, so this may be a read error. V and J are TRBV7-2 and TRBJ1-3, with D uncertain. CDR3 length equals 15 residues. In germline, CDR1 is SGHTA, CDR2 FQGNSA. The CDR3, as DNA: TGTGCCAGCAGCTTAGAACCGCTCTCTGGAAACACCACATATTTT. It translates to CASSLEPLSGNTTYF.

This clonotype was detected ten times or more. The genes are TRBV29-1 and TRBJ2-3, with 7 nucleotides matching TRBD1. The CDR3 loop spans 12 amino acids. Germline trimming cut 7 bases from V and 5 bases from J; bases unmatched to any gene: 6. Germline V gene lookup returns CDR1 SQVTM and CDR2 ANQGSEA. The CDR3: CSAGTDQDTQYF. The DNA of the CDR3 is TGCAGCGCAGGGACAGATCAAGATACGCAGTATTTT.

The CDR3 sequence: CASSLYGQGESPLHF. The CDR3, as DNA: TGCGCCAGCAGCTTGTACGGACAGGGTGAATCACCCCTCCACTTT. V usage is TRBV5-1 and J usage is TRBJ1-6, with TRBD1 matching 8 bases. V was clipped by 1 base and J by 10 bases; unmatched bases: 7. The CDR3 runs 15 residues. The germline gives CDR1 SGHRS, CDR2 YFSETQ.

This chain uses TRBV6-1 with TRBJ2-3, with 8 bases fitting TRBD2. The length of the CDR3 is 16 residues. V shed 6 bases, J shed 1 base, and the junction held 9 bases outside the gene matches. Germline V CDR1 and CDR2: MNHNS, SASEGT. CDR3 nucleotides: TGTGCCAGCAGCCCCGGGGGAGCGGGGGGCACAGATACGCAGTATTTT. Translating it yields CASSPGGAGGTDTQYF.

This rearrangement joins TRBV4-3 to TRBJ1-6; D unresolved. Germline-derived CDR1 and CDR2 are LGHNA and YSLEER. V lost 7 bases and J lost 0, with 10 bases in between. This CDR3 has 15 residues. As DNA, the CDR3 is TGCGCCAGCACCCGGGTGGCCTCCTATAATTCACCCCTCCACTTT. Translation gives CASTRVASYNSPLHF.

A note on this clonotype: A much larger clone sits a single nucleotide away, making a read error possible. V is TRBV7-2 and J is TRBJ1-3, with a tentative D call TRBD1 (5 bases). Germline lookup yields CDR1 SGHTA and CDR2 FQGNSA. The CDR3 contains 15 residues. The CDR3 DNA follows: TGTGCCAGCAGCTCACAGGCACGCTCTGGAAACACCATATGTTTT. It codes for CASSSQARSGNTICF.

Points on this clonotype: This sequence may be a read error, since a much larger clone differs from it by one base. The conserved phenylalanine or tryptophan normally closing the CDR3 is absent here, so this likely arose from a read error. The gene calls are TRBV29-1 and TRBJ2-7; TRBD1 or TRBD2 may be the D gene (5 bases each). Germline V gene sequence: CDR1 SQVTM, CDR2 ANQGSEA. The CDR3 covers 14 residues. Trimming stripped 5 bases from V and 0 bases from J, with 14 bases between. The CDR3 nucleotides are TGCAGCGTTACCGGGACCGCTAGCTCCTACGAGCAGTACCTC. This translates into CSVTGTASSYEQYL.

There are many counts of this clonotype. The chain uses TRBV20-1 and TRBJ2-1, with TRBD2 matching over 8 bases. This CDR3 has 13 amino acids. V dropped 5 bases and J dropped 4; count of bases not matched to a gene: 4. Germline V lookup: CDR1 DFQATT, CDR2 SNEGSKA (reference sequence). The CDR3, as DNA: TGCAGTGCTCACGGGACTAGATACAATGAGCAGTTCTTC. It yields the protein CSAHGTRYNEQFF.

The chain uses TRBV20-1 and TRBJ2-2, with 8 bases fitting TRBD1. Germline assignment: CDR1 DFQATT and CDR2 SNEGSKA (reference sequence). This CDR3 is 14 amino acids long. The junction had 6 bases not matched to a gene; V was cut back by 2 bases and J by 7 bases. CDR3: CSARLQGVYGELFF. DNA for the CDR3: TGCAGTGCTAGACTACAGGGGGTCTACGGGGAGCTGTTTTTT.

This rearrangement joins TRBV6-4 to TRBJ2-7; D perhaps matches TRBD2 (6 bases). V was cut by 8 bases and J by 5 bases, with 19 bases left in between. The germline CDR1 and CDR2 sequences are MRHNA and SNTAGT. The length of the CDR3 is 14 residues. CDR3 sequence: CASASGGGYNEQYF. The DNA for the CDR3 is TGTGCCAGCGCCTCCGGGGGAGGTTATAACGAGCAGTACTTC.

This clonotype was detected many times. One end of the junction fails to match germline, which may point to a read error. The chain combines TRBV7-7 with TRBJ2-1, with 7 bases aligning to TRBD1. The CDR3 loop spans 15 amino acids. Germline lookup yields CDR1 SSHAT and CDR2 FNYEAQ (reference sequence). CDR3 coding DNA: TGTGCTAGCAGCCGAGGGGACAGCTCCTACAATGAGCAGTTCTTC. Its translation is CASSRGDSSYNEQFF.

J is TRBJ2-1 and V is TRBV6-1, with no clear D. Germline V gene lookup returns CDR1 MNHNS and CDR2 SASEGT. This CDR3 spans 12 amino acids. V was pared by 0 bases and J by 10 bases, with 7 bases between. The CDR3 sequence is CASSEATGEQFF. CDR3 nucleotides: TGTGCCAGCAGTGAAGCTACCGGGGAGCAGTTCTTC.

The chain links TRBV5-6 to TRBJ2-2; D ambiguous. The CDR3 is 13 residues long. Germline V gene sequence: CDR1 SGHDT, CDR2 YYEEEE. With 5 bases removed from V and 5 bases from J, the gap between germline ends came to 10 bases. The CDR3 DNA reads as TGTGCCAGCAGGCTGGGTTCTACCGGGGAGCTGTTTTTT. Translating it yields CASRLGSTGELFF. Together with reference TRBV5-6 and TRBJ2-2, the CDR3 gives the full variable domain: DAGVTQSPTHLIKTRGQQVTLRCSPKSGHDTVSWYQQALGQGPQFIFQYYEEEERQRGNFPDRFSGHQFPNYSSELNVNALLLGDSALYLCASRLGSTGELFFGEGSRLTVL.

This clonotype has a handful of counts. The chain recombines TRBV7-6 with TRBJ2-7, with D possibly being TRBD2 (6 bases). Germline V gene sequence: CDR1 SGHVS, CDR2 FNYEAQ. The V end lost 2 bases, the J end lost 4 bases, and 21 bases lay between the germline ends. This CDR3 is 17 amino acids long. The chain's CDR3 is CASSLPVYDGSEYEQYF. The CDR3 nucleotides read TGTGCCAGCAGCTTACCAGTTTACGACGGGAGCGAGTACGAGCAGTACTTC.

Notes on this clonotype: At one end the junction does not follow the germline gene, possibly because of a read error. The chain is built from TRBV4-1 and TRBJ1-1; the D is unclear. The CDR3 has 16 residues. The germline V gene encodes CDR1 MGHRA and CDR2 YSYEKL. The CDR3 loop reads CASSQDLVGANTEASF. The CDR3 DNA sequence: TGCGCCAGCAGCCAAGATCTAGTAGGAGCGAACACTGAAGCTTCCTTT.

As for this clonotype: One end of the junction fails to match germline, which may point to a read error. This sequence joins TRBV14 and TRBJ2-1; D is unclear. This CDR3 comprises 15 residues. Germline V gives CDR1 SGHDN, CDR2 FVKESK. The CDR3 is CASSQPRVQNNKQFF. In nucleotides, the CDR3 is TGTGCCAGCAGCCAACCAAGGGTACAGAACAATAAGCAGTTCTTC.

A single count supports this clonotype. A much larger clone differs from this one at a single base, so this may be a read error. CDR3 DNA: TGTGCTAGTGGCCCTTTACAGGGACTTGGAAACACCATATATTTT. Amino acid sequence: CASGPLQGLGNTIYF. The genes are TRBV12-5 and TRBJ1-3; D possibly corresponds to TRBD1 (6 bases). Deletions cut 6 bases from V and 3 bases from J, with 15 bases between. CDR3 length: 15 amino acids. Germline CDR1 is LGHNT and CDR2 is FRNRAP.

This clonotype was seen many times. The gene calls are TRBV7-8 and TRBJ2-5; either TRBD1 or TRBD2 may fit D (5 bases each). CDR3 size: 15 residues. Trimming took off 1 base at V and 4 bases at J, with 13 bases between the two ends. CDR1 is SGHVS, CDR2 FQNEAQ, per germline. The CDR3 nucleotides read TGTGCCAGCAGCTTAGATCTGTATGGGGGAGAGACCCAGTACTTC. It specifies CASSLDLYGGETQYF.

The chain recombines TRBV7-2 with TRBJ2-3, with TRBD2 matching over 7 bases. The CDR3 runs 15 residues. CDR1 is SGHTA and CDR2 is FQGNSA in the germline V gene. Unmatched junction bases numbered 6, after V lost 4 bases and J lost 2 bases. The DNA for the CDR3 is TGTGCCAGCAGCTCTACGGGACTACTCACAGATACGCAGTATTTT. Translated: CASSSTGLLTDTQYF.